A single sample gave rise to the 11 T cell receptor beta chains below, sequenced in a study of Ad26.COV2.S vaccination and SARS-CoV-2 variants. TCRdb's table, derived via immunoSEQ multiplex PCR, lists solely in-frame clones and lacks some. The sample holds more than 300,000 clones, 85% to 90% seen once. Treatment denoted: roughly 18 received Ad26.COV2.S at low or high dose, single or two shots; several received placebo; per-sample allocation not given. All samples were drawn on day 63, counting from the first vaccine or placebo injection. Material: peripheral blood, obtained in a trial of Ad26.COV2.S vaccine versus placebo. The receptors were sampled from a person aged 18-60 years who received the Ad26.COV2.S COVID-19 vaccine or a placebo.

This clone was recorded only once. The J gene is TRBJ2-4, the V gene TRBV3-1 (or the pseudogene TRBV3-2); possible D gene TRBD2, 6 bases. V gave up 4 bases and J gave up 9 bases, with 19 bases separating them. CDR1 LGHDT and CDR2 YNNKEL come from the germline V gene (reference sequence). The CDR3 totals 15 residues. The CDR3 DNA sequence: TGTGCCAGCAGCCGCCACGTGGAGGGAAAGGGCATTCAGTACTTC. Its protein product is CASSRHVEGKGIQYF.

This clone was counted a few times. The chain uses TRBV5-1 and TRBJ1-4; TRBD1 aligns across 10 bases. Germline CDR1 reads SGHRS; CDR2 reads YFSETQ. J gave up 1 base and V 0 bases, and 0 bases lay outside the gene matches. CDR3 length: 16 amino acids. CDR3 sequence (DNA): TGCGCCAGCAGCTTGGGGGACAGGGGAACTAATGAAAAACTGTTTTTT. The encoded protein is CASSLGDRGTNEKLFF.

This clone was observed a handful of times. The gene calls are TRBV28 and TRBJ2-2, with a possible D match to TRBD1 (6 bases). V was clipped by 3 bases and J by 0 bases, with 11 bases between them. CDR1 and CDR2 from the germline V gene are MDHEN and SYDVKM. The CDR3 consists of 16 residues. CDR3 sequence reads: CASSFGGLSNTGELFF. The DNA of the CDR3 is TGTGCCAGCAGTTTTGGGGGCCTCTCGAACACCGGGGAGCTGTTTTTT.

V is TRBV9 and J is TRBJ2-5, with 14 bases matching TRBD2. V lost 4 bases to trimming and J lost 4 bases; unmatched junction nucleotides: 12. This CDR3 contains 18 residues. Germline V gene lookup returns CDR1 SGDLS and CDR2 YYNGEE. The CDR3 DNA follows: TGTGCCAGCAGCACCGGACTAGCGGGAGGTCTTTATTTAGAGACCCAGTACTTC. It specifies CASSTGLAGGLYLETQYF.

There are many counts of this clone. At the DNA level, this CDR3 is encoded by other sequences in the same sample as well. The J gene is TRBJ2-1, the V gene TRBV3-1 (or the pseudogene TRBV3-2); 8 bases are shared with TRBD2. CDR1 LGHDT and CDR2 YNNKEL come from the germline V gene (reference sequence). The CDR3 covers 14 residues. V was clipped by 4 bases and J by 2 bases; unmatched bases: 1. CDR3 in amino acids: CASSLSGTYNEQFF. The CDR3 DNA is TGTGCCAGCAGCCTTAGCGGGACCTACAATGAGCAGTTCTTC.

This rearrangement joins TRBV6-5 to TRBJ1-6, with 7 bases fitting TRBD1. This CDR3 is 13 amino acids long. Trimming took 8 bases from V and 10 from J; bases not matched to a gene: 8. Germline V gene sequence: CDR1 MNHEY, CDR2 SVGAGI. CDR3 in DNA: TGTGCCAGCCAGGGGGGGTCCAAGTCACCCCTCCACTTT. Protein product: CASQGGSKSPLHF.

The gene calls are TRBV19 and TRBJ2-4; D might be TRBD2 (7 bases). The V end was cut by 6 bases, the J end by 0 bases, with 21 bases between. The CDR3 contains 18 residues. Germline V CDR1 and CDR2: LNHDA, SQIVND (reference sequence). CDR3 nucleotide sequence: TGTGCCAGTAGGGGGGGGGCCCTTAGCGGCCTAGCCAAAAACATTCAGTACTTC. Encoded protein: CASRGGALSGLAKNIQYF.

The CDR3 DNA sequence: TGTGCCAGTAGAGTGACAGCAACTAATGAAAAACTGTTTTTT. Protein sequence: CASRVTATNEKLFF. The genes are TRBV19 and TRBJ1-4, with D possibly matching TRBD1 (5 bases). Trimming cost V 6 bases and J 0 bases, with 8 bases left between them. The CDR3 is 14 amino acids. CDR1 is LNHDA, CDR2 SQIVND, per germline (reference sequence).

CDR3 coding DNA: TGTGCCAGCAGTGAGAGGGGGGCGCAGAACGAGCAGTACTTC. Translating gives CASSERGAQNEQYF. The rearrangement links TRBV6-1 to TRBJ2-7, with D perhaps given as TRBD1 or TRBD2 (6 bases each). Germline CDR1 and CDR2: MNHNS and SASEGT. V lost 3 bases to trimming and J lost 5 bases, with 14 bases between them. This CDR3 contains 14 residues.

This sequence joins TRBV28 and TRBJ2-7; 8 bases line up with TRBD2. V lost 2 bases and J lost 3; bases outside the gene matches: 6. The CDR3 has 15 residues. Germline V CDR1 and CDR2: MDHEN, SYDVKM. The CDR3 sequence is CASSLIAGTSYEQYF. CDR3 coding DNA: TGTGCCAGCAGTTTAATCGCCGGGACTAGCTACGAGCAGTACTTC.

This rearrangement joins TRBV5-1 to TRBJ2-5; D tentatively reads TRBD1 or TRBD2 (6 bases each). Trimming took 0 bases from V and 4 from J, leaving 13 bases between them. Germline V gene sequence: CDR1 SGHRS, CDR2 YFSETQ. There are 15 residues in the CDR3. The CDR3 here is CASSLEGGTGETQYF. For the CDR3, the DNA is TGCGCCAGCAGCTTGGAAGGGGGGACGGGAGAGACCCAGTACTTC.